This section outlines one T cell receptor (beta chain) sequence together with its context. Trimming cost V 5 bases and J 5 bases; bases outside gene matches: 12. Germline V gene sequence: CDR1 SGHTA, CDR2 FQGNSA. This CDR3 is 16 amino acids long. In the source study's methods: Reference gene primer amplification gave nucleated cell count estimates. Only in-frame clones appear in the TCRdb table, and some are missing; sequencing was by immunoSEQ multiplex PCR. The DNA was the basis for D and trimming; V, J and clone size are from that table. This sample has 85,000 to 120,000 clones, with about nine tenths found just once. The record originates from a study of blood T cell repertoires in COVID-19. The overall study: COVID-19 samples from acute and convalescent phases originated in the United States, Italy and Spain. Sources were T cells, B-cell-depleted T cells, or PBMCs; the material itself was cDNA or gDNA.

This TCR was sampled from a man between 18 and 29 years old with acute or convalescent COVID-19. Material for sequencing was peripheral blood. The rearrangement joins TRBV7-2 to TRBJ1-3; TRBD1 matches at 7 bases. The DNA for the CDR3 is TGTGCCAGCAGCCCTCTTTTCCGGGACAGCCGAAACACCATATATTTT. Translated: CASSPLFRDSRNTIYF.